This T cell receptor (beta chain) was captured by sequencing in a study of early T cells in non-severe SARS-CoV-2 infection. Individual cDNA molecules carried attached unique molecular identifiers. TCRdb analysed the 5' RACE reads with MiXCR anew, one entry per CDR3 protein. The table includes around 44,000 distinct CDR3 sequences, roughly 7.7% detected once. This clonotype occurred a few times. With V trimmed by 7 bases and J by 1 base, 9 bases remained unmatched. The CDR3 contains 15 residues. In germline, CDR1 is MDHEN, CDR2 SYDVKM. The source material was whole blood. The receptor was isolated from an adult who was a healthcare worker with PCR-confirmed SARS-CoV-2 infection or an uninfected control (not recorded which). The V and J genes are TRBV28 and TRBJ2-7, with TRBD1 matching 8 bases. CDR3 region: CASNEPGGASYEQYF. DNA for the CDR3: TGTGCCAGCAACGAGCCAGGGGGCGCTTCCTACGAGCAGTACTTC.